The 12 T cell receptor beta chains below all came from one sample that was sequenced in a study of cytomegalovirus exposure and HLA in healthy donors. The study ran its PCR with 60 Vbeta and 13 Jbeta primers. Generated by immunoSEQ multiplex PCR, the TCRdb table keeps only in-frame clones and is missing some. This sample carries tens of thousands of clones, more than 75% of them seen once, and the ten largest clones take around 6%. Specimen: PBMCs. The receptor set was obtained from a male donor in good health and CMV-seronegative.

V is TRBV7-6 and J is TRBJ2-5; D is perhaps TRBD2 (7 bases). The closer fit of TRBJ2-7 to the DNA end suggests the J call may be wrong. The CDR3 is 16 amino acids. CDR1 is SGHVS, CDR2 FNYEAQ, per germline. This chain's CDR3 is CASSPMAGGASYEQYF. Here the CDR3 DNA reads TGTGCCAGCAGCCCCATGGCTGGGGGGGCGTCCTACGAGCAGTACTTC.

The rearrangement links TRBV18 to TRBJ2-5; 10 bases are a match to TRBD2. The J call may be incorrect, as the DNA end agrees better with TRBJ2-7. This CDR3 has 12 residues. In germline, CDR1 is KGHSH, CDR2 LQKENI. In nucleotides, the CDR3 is TGTGCCAGCCAAAGCGGGGGGGACGAGCAGTACTTC. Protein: CASQSGGDEQYF.

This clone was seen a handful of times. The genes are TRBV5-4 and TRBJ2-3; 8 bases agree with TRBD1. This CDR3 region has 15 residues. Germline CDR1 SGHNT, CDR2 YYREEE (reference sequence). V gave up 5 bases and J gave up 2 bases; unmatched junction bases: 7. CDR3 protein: CASSFDRGTTDTQYF. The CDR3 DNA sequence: TGTGCCAGCAGTTTCGACAGGGGTACCACAGATACGCAGTATTTT.

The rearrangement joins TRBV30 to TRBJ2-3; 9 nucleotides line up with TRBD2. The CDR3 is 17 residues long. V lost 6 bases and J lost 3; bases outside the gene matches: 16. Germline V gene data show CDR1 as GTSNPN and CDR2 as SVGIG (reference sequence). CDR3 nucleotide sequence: TGTGCCTGTTGGGGTAGGGGCGGGGGGGCCAAAACAGATACGCAGTATTTT. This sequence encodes CACWGRGGGAKTDTQYF.

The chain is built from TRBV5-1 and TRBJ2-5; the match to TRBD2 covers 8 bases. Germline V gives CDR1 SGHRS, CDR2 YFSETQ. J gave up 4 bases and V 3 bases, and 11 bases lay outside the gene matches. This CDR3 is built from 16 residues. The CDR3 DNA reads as TGCGCCAGCAGCTGGAGTAGCGGGGCAGCGAGAGAGACCCAGTACTTC. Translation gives CASSWSSGAARETQYF.

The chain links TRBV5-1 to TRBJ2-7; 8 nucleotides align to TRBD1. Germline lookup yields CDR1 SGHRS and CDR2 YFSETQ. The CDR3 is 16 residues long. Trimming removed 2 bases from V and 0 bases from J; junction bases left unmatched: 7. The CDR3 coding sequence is TGCGCCAGCAGCTTAGGACAGGGAGGAGTCTCCTACGAGCAGTACTTC. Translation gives CASSLGQGGVSYEQYF.

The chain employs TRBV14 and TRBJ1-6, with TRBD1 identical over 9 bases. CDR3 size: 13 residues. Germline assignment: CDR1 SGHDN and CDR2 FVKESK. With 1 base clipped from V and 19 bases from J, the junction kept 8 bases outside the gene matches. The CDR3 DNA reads TGTGCCAGCAGCCAAGCAATAGGGACAGGGACTCACTTT. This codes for CASSQAIGTGTHF.

CDR3 loop: CASGFRQGADTGELFF. DNA for the CDR3: TGTGCCAGTGGATTTCGACAGGGGGCGGACACCGGGGAGCTGTTTTTT. The chain employs TRBV19 and TRBJ2-2; TRBD1 aligns across 10 bases. CDR3 length: 16 residues. Germline V lookup: CDR1 LNHDA, CDR2 SQIVND (reference sequence). Trimming took 8 bases from V and 3 from J; bases not matched to a gene: 9.

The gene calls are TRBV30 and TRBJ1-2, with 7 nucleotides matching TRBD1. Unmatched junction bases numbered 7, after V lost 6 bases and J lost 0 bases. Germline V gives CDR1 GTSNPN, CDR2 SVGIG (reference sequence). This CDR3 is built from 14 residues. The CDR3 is CACYRGLANYGYTF. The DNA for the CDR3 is TGTGCCTGCTACAGGGGCTTAGCTAACTATGGCTACACCTTC.

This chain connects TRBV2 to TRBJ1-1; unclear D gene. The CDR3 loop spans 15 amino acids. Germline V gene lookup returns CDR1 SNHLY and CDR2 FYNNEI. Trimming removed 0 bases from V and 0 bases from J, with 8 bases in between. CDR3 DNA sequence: TGTGCCAGCAGTGAAGCGGCGGGGTTGAACACTGAAGCTTTCTTT. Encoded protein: CASSEAAGLNTEAFF. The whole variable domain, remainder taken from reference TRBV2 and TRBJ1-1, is EPEVTQTPSHQVTQMGQEVILRCVPISNHLYFYWYRQILGQKVEFLVSFYNNEISEKSEIFDDQFSVERPDGSNFTLKIRSTKLEDSAMYFCASSEAAGLNTEAFFGQGTRLTVV.

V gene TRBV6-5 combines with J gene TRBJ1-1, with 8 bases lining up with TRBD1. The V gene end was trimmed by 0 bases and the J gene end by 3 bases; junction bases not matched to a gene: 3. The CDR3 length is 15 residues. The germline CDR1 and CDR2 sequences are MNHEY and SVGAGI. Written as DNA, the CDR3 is TGTGCCAGCAGTTACTCCCAGGGGGCCGACACTGAAGCTTTCTTT. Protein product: CASSYSQGADTEAFF.

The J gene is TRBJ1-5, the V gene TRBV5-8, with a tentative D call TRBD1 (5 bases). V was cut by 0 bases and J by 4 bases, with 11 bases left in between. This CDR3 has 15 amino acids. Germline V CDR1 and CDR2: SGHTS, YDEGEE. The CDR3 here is CASSLVRTRNQPQHF. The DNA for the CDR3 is TGTGCCAGCAGCTTGGTACGGACACGGAATCAGCCCCAGCATTTT.